Listed here are 13 T cell receptor beta chains from one sample, sequenced in a study of blood T cell repertoires in COVID-19. The table came from immunoSEQ multiplex PCR; TCRdb's copy has only in-frame clones and leaves some out. The table lists approximately 160,000 clones, roughly 84% of them singletons. Sequenced: peripheral blood. The source is a man younger than 35 with active or convalescent COVID-19.

J is TRBJ1-5 and V is TRBV7-8; TRBD1 matches 10 bases. CDR1 SGHVS and CDR2 FQNEAQ come from the germline V gene. The trim removed 3 bases at V and 5 bases at J, leaving 10 bases unmatched. The CDR3 is made up of 17 amino acids. The CDR3 region has the DNA TGTGCCAGCAGCTTTTCGGGACAGGGGAATGTTTATCAGCCCCAGCATTTT. Its translation: CASSFSGQGNVYQPQHF.

This sequence joins TRBV11-3 and TRBJ2-7, with TRBD2 identical over 11 bases. The CDR3 consists of 15 residues. Germline values: CDR1 SGHNT, CDR2 YENEEA. The V and J ends lost 4 bases and 0 bases, in that order; junction bases with no gene match: 2. The CDR3 reads CASSSGLADSYEQYF. The CDR3 bases are TGTGCCAGCAGCTCGGGACTAGCGGACTCCTACGAGCAGTACTTC.

The chain recombines TRBV7-3 with TRBJ2-7, with a weak D call TRBD2 (6 bases). The V gene lost 4 bases and the J gene lost 3 bases, with 13 bases spanning the gap. This CDR3 is built from 14 residues. In germline, CDR1 is SGHTA, CDR2 FQGTGA. This chain's CDR3 is CASSSTGLDYEQYF. In DNA, the CDR3 is TGTGCCAGCAGCTCTACGGGACTTGACTACGAGCAGTACTTC.

V gene TRBV7-9 combines with J gene TRBJ2-5; maybe TRBD2 (5 bases). Trimming shortened V by 5 bases and J by 5 bases, and 9 bases separated the two germline ends. Germline V gives CDR1 SEHNR, CDR2 FQNEAQ (reference sequence). The CDR3 totals 12 residues. Here the CDR3 DNA reads TGTGCCAGCAGCACGGGCGGGGAGACCCAGTACTTC. Protein: CASSTGGETQYF.

The gene calls are TRBV5-6 and TRBJ2-5; perhaps TRBD1 as D (5 bases). Looked up from germline, CDR1 is SGHDT and CDR2 is YYEEEE. This CDR3 has 15 amino acids. V was trimmed by 4 bases and J by 1 base, leaving 14 bases between them. The CDR3 region is CASSLESGFQETQYF. CDR3 bases: TGTGCCAGCAGCCTCGAGTCAGGGTTCCAAGAGACCCAGTACTTC.

The gene calls are TRBV5-1 and TRBJ2-2, with 7 positions matching TRBD2. The CDR3 contains 16 residues. From germline, CDR1 is SGHRS and CDR2 YFSETQ. Trimming removed 4 bases from V and 6 bases from J; junction bases left unmatched: 12. CDR3 sequence reads: CASSPELATSSGELFF. The DNA of the CDR3 is TGCGCCAGCAGCCCGGAACTAGCGACGTCGTCCGGGGAGCTGTTTTTT.

The gene calls are TRBV12-3 or TRBV12-4 and TRBJ2-5, with D uncertain. The CDR3 totals 11 residues. The germline V and J ends were trimmed by 6 bases and 2 bases, with 4 bases remaining between them. The DNA of the CDR3 is TGTGCCAGCAGCCTACAAGAGACCCAGTACTTC. This sequence encodes CASSLQETQYF.

Note on this clone: Additional DNA sequences in this sample encode the identical CDR3. This chain uses TRBV5-1 with TRBJ1-5; unclear D gene. Trimming removed 0 bases at V and 2 bases at J, with 6 bases between. The CDR3 runs to 14 residues. The germline gives CDR1 SGHRS, CDR2 YFSETQ. The DNA of the CDR3 is TGCGCCAGCAGCTTGGAGGGAGGCAATCAGCCCCAGCATTTT. This gives the protein CASSLEGGNQPQHF.

The sample holds a few counts of this clone. The rearrangement joins TRBV10-3 to TRBJ2-7; TRBD2 matches at 10 bases. The CDR3 is 15 residues long. V was clipped by 2 bases and J by 4 bases; unmatched bases: 5. Germline V gives CDR1 ENHRY, CDR2 SYGVKD. The CDR3 region has the DNA TGTGCCATCAGTGAGCCGGCGACTAGCGGGTACGAGCAGTACTTC. Translating gives CAISEPATSGYEQYF.

The rearrangement links TRBV7-2 to TRBJ2-5; 13 nucleotides match TRBD2. Germline assignment: CDR1 SGHTA and CDR2 FQGNSA. This CDR3 is 19 amino acids long. V was clipped by 1 base and J by 4 bases; unmatched bases: 12. The CDR3, as DNA: TGTGCCAGCAGCTTAGACCCTAGGACTAGCGGGAGCGGACGAGAGACCCAGTACTTC. Encoded protein: CASSLDPRTSGSGRETQYF.

This clone turned up a few times. The V gene is TRBV6-5, the J gene TRBJ2-5, with 12 bases fitting TRBD2. The germline gives CDR1 MNHEY, CDR2 SVGAGI. Trimming at V came to 2 bases and at J to 3 bases, leaving 1 base not matched to a gene. There are 15 residues in the CDR3. The CDR3 DNA sequence: TGTGCCAGCAGTTACCGACTAGCGGGAGAAGAGACCCAGTACTTC. It translates to CASSYRLAGEETQYF.

This rearrangement joins TRBV6-5 to TRBJ2-5; weak D call: TRBD2 (6 bases). The CDR3 spans 12 residues. Per germline, CDR1 MNHEY and CDR2 SVGAGI. Trimming took off 6 bases at V and 5 bases at J, with 10 bases between the two ends. The CDR3 DNA sequence: TGTGCCAGCAGCCAAAGCGGGGAGACCCAGTACTTC. Its translation is CASSQSGETQYF.

The CDR3 coding sequence is TGCAGTGCTAGTGGTCTAGCGGGGGGGTTCGATACGCAGTATTTT. Translated, it gives CSASGLAGGFDTQYF. The gene calls are TRBV20-1 and TRBJ2-3; 12 nucleotides align to TRBD2. This CDR3 is built from 15 residues. J gave up 6 bases and V 3 bases, and 7 bases lay outside the gene matches. Germline CDR1 reads DFQATT; CDR2 reads SNEGSKA (reference sequence).